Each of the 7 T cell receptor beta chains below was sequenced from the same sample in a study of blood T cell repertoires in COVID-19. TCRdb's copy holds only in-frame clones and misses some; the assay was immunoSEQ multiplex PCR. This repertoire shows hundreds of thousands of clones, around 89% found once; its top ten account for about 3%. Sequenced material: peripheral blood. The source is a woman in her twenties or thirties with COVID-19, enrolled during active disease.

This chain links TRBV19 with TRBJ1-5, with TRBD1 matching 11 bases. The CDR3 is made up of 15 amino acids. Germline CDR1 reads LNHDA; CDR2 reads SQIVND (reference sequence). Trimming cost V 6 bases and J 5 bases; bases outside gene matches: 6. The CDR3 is CASRLRTGGHQPQHF. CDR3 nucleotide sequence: TGTGCCAGTAGACTACGGACAGGGGGCCATCAGCCCCAGCATTTT.

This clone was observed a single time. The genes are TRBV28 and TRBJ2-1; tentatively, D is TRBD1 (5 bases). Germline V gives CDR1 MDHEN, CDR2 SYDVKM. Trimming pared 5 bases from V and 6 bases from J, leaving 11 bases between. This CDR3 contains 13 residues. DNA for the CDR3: TGTGCCAGCAGTCCGACAGTTCCCAATGAGCAGTTCTTC. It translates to CASSPTVPNEQFF.

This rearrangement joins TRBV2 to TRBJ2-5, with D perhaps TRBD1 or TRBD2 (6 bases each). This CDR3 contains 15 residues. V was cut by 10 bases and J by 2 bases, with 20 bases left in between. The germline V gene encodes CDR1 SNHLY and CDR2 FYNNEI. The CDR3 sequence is CATRGSAGIQETQYF. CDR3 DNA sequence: TGTGCCACCAGGGGTTCGGCGGGAATTCAAGAGACCCAGTACTTC.

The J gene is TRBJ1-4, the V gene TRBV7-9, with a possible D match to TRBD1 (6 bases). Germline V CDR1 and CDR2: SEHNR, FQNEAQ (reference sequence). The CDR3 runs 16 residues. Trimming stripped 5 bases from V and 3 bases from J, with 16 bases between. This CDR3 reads CASSPGIGQPNEKLFF. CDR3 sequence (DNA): TGTGCCAGCAGCCCGGGCATCGGACAGCCTAATGAAAAACTGTTTTTT.

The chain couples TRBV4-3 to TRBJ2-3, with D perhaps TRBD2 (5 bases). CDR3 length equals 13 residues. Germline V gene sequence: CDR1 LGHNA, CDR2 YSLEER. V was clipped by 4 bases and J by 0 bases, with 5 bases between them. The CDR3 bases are TGCGCCAGCAGCCGGACTAGCACAGATACGCAGTATTTT. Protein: CASSRTSTDTQYF.

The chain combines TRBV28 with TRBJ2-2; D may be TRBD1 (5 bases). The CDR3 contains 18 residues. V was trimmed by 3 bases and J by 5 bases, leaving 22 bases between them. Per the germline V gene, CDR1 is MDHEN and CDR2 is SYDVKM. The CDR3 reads CASSFRTINRKGTGELFF. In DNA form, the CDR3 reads TGTGCCAGCAGTTTCAGAACAATAAACAGGAAAGGAACCGGGGAGCTGTTTTTT.

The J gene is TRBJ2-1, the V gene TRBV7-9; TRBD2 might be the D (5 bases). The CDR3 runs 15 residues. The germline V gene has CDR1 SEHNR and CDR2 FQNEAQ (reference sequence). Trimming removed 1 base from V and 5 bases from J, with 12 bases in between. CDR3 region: CASSLVMGVHNEQFF. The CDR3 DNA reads TGTGCCAGCAGCTTAGTCATGGGAGTCCACAATGAGCAGTTCTTC.